This is a list of T cell receptor beta chains from one sample in a study of OX40 agonist ivuxolimab in advanced cancers. Data came from immunoSEQ multiplex PCR; TCRdb stores just in-frame clones and leaves some out. The sample lists roughly 80,000 clones, around 87% seen once, with 0.32% in the top ten. Sequencing was performed on CD4+ or CD8+ T cells sorted from blood, taken in a trial of the OX40 agonist ivuxolimab. These receptors were obtained from an adult with an advanced solid tumor such as melanoma, head and neck, liver or kidney cancer. Each CDR3 is given with its conserved first and last residue. Fields, in order: D gene, clone size, J gene, V gene, CDR3 protein, CDR3 DNA. The D gene is left open where the match is weak. The size field is filled for only some rows; it gives once, few, many or a size class.

D: TRBD1
size: .
J: TRBJ1-1
V: TRBV11-1
CDR3: CASSLGQAHTEAFF
DNA: TGTGCCAGCAGCCTCGGACAGGCCCACACTGAAGCTTTCTTT

D: .
size: few
J: TRBJ2-3
V: TRBV5-4
CDR3: CASSPSRPDRGTQYF
DNA: TGTGCCAGCAGCCCGTCCAGACCTGATCGCGGTACGCAGTATTTT

D: .
size: .
J: TRBJ2-5
V: TRBV5-8
CDR3: CASSLVARAYQETQYF
DNA: TGTGCCAGCAGCTTGGTTGCCAGGGCGTACCAAGAGACCCAGTACTTC

D: TRBD1
size: .
J: TRBJ1-2
V: TRBV18
CDR3: CASSQDRVDYGYTF
DNA: TGTGCCAGCTCACAGGACAGGGTGGACTATGGCTACACCTTC

D: .
size: .
J: TRBJ1-3
V: TRBV15
CDR3: CATSRRGDGNTIYF
DNA: TGTGCCACCAGCAGAAGGGGGGATGGAAACACCATATATTTT

D: .
size: .
J: TRBJ2-6
V: TRBV19
CDR3: CASSSYSQASPANVLTF
DNA: TGTGCCAGTAGTTCCTACTCACAGGCCTCCCCGGCCAACGTCCTGACTTTC

D: TRBD1
size: .
J: TRBJ1-1
V: TRBV29-1
CDR3: CSVPRQGGANTEAFF
DNA: TGCAGCGTTCCGAGACAGGGAGGAGCGAACACTGAAGCTTTCTTT

D: .
size: .
J: TRBJ2-5
V: TRBV11-1
CDR3: CASSLALETQYF
DNA: TGTGCCAGCAGCTTAGCTCTGGAGACCCAGTACTTC

D: .
size: .
J: TRBJ1-4
V: TRBV7-2
CDR3: CASSTDSGPWNPRPTF
DNA: TGTGCCAGCAGCACAGATTCAGGGCCTTGGAACCCGCGCCCTACTTTT

D: TRBD1
size: .
J: TRBJ1-1
V: TRBV19
CDR3: CASRDRVNTEAFF
DNA: TGTGCCAGTAGGGACAGGGTCAACACTGAAGCTTTCTTT

D: .
size: .
J: TRBJ2-1
V: TRBV29-1
CDR3: CSVEPHSSNEQFF
DNA: TGCAGCGTTGAACCTCATAGCAGCAATGAGCAGTTCTTC

D: .
size: .
J: TRBJ2-5
V: TRBV7-2
CDR3: CASSYRGGGETQYF
DNA: TGTGCCAGCAGCTACAGGGGAGGAGGAGAGACCCAGTACTTC

D: TRBD1
size: .
J: TRBJ1-5
V: TRBV27
CDR3: CASSPGDRDSQPQHF
DNA: TGTGCCAGCAGTCCGGGGGACAGGGATTCCCAGCCCCAGCATTTT

D: TRBD1
size: .
J: TRBJ2-7
V: TRBV4-3
CDR3: CAGSRQGVSYEQYF
DNA: TGCGCCGGCAGCCGACAGGGGGTCTCCTACGAGCAGTACTTC

D: TRBD1
size: .
J: TRBJ2-5
V: TRBV6-5
CDR3: CASSYYGQGAETQYF
DNA: TGTGCCAGCAGTTATTATGGACAGGGGGCAGAGACCCAGTACTTC

D: .
size: .
J: TRBJ1-3
V: TRBV7-8
CDR3: CASSLVSEGNTIYF
DNA: TGTGCCAGCAGCTTAGTATCCGAAGGGAACACCATATATTTT

D: .
size: .
J: TRBJ1-3
V: TRBV6-6
CDR3: CASVDPRTNTIYF
DNA: TGTGCCAGCGTCGACCCCCGCACAAACACCATATATTTT